The 13 T cell receptor beta chains reported below all come from one sample, sequenced in a study of T-cell memory formation after mild COVID-19. MiXCR, applied by TCRdb to the 5' RACE reads, yields one record per CDR3 protein. The data hold about 400,000 distinct CDR3 sequences, with about 17% observed a single time. The sample was PBMCs or a T cell subset sorted from them (not recorded which). These receptor sequences come from a man aged 18 to 30 who had mild COVID-19 (a few samples of this study predate the infection). Cell type and time point are not known.

This clonotype was counted a few times. This chain links TRBV5-1 with TRBJ1-1; D unresolved. Trimming took 3 bases from V and 8 from J, leaving 14 bases between them. The CDR3 is 13 amino acids. The germline V gene encodes CDR1 SGHRS and CDR2 YFSETQ. CDR3 sequence (DNA): TGCGCCAGCAGCTATGGGGAAGCCCTAGAAGCTTTCTTT. Its protein product is CASSYGEALEAFF.

This clonotype has only a few counts. This chain joins TRBV7-2 and TRBJ1-2; 8 bases are a match to TRBD1. Per the germline V gene, CDR1 is SGHTA and CDR2 is FQGNSA. The CDR3 has 15 residues. The V segment lost 3 bases and the J segment 3 bases; nucleotides outside the gene matches: 6. The DNA of the CDR3 is TGTGCCAGCAGCTTGGGACAGGTGTTTGACTATGGCTACACCTTC. This sequence encodes CASSLGQVFDYGYTF.

This clonotype was counted at least ten times. This chain connects TRBV5-4 to TRBJ2-1, with 8 bases that match TRBD1. Germline V gives CDR1 SGHNT, CDR2 YYREEE (reference sequence). The CDR3 sequence is 13 residues long. The ends lost 3 bases at V and 15 bases at J; junction bases unmatched: 11. The CDR3 region is CASSWYGQGIPFF. The CDR3, as DNA: TGTGCCAGCAGCTGGTACGGACAGGGTATCCCGTTCTTC.

This rearrangement joins TRBV9 to TRBJ1-5; TRBD1 matches 8 bases. The CDR3 runs 16 residues. The germline gives CDR1 SGDLS, CDR2 YYNGEE. The trim removed 0 bases at V and 4 bases at J, leaving 6 bases unmatched. CDR3 sequence reads: CASSVGSDRENQPQHF. DNA for the CDR3: TGTGCCAGCAGCGTAGGGTCGGACAGGGAGAATCAGCCCCAGCATTTT.

The rearrangement joins TRBV6-6 to TRBJ1-5, with 9 positions matching TRBD1. J lost 1 base, V lost 7 bases, and 20 bases had no gene match. CDR3 length: 20 residues. Germline assignment: CDR1 MNHNY and CDR2 SVGAGI (reference sequence). Here the CDR3 reads CASTPPRRDRDIKSNQPQHF. CDR3 DNA sequence: TGTGCCAGCACCCCCCCACGCCGGGACAGGGATATTAAAAGCAATCAGCCCCAGCATTTT.

In this sample, this clonotype turned up many times. This chain connects TRBV5-1 to TRBJ2-3; D might be TRBD1 or TRBD2, each matching 5 bases. This CDR3 comprises 14 residues. CDR1 and CDR2 from the germline V gene are SGHRS and YFSETQ. The V and J ends lost 3 bases and 6 bases respectively, with 14 bases between them. For the CDR3, the DNA is TGCGCCAGCAGCTCAAGTGGGGGTATGGATACGCAGTATTTT. Its translation: CASSSSGGMDTQYF.

V is TRBV6-5 and J is TRBJ1-2; tentative D call: TRBD1 (5 bases). The CDR3 is made up of 14 amino acids. CDR1 is MNHEY, CDR2 SVGAGI, per germline. The germline V and J ends were trimmed by 3 bases and 3 bases, with 11 bases remaining between them. This CDR3 reads CASSYGPRDYGYTF. DNA of the CDR3: TGTGCCAGCAGTTATGGCCCCAGGGACTATGGCTACACCTTC.

The J gene is TRBJ2-5, the V gene TRBV3-1; 9 bases are a match to TRBD1. This CDR3 has 16 amino acids. CDR1 and CDR2 (germline): LGHDT, YNNKEL (reference sequence). V gave up 0 bases and J gave up 0 bases; unmatched junction bases: 2. Here the CDR3 DNA reads TGTGCCAGCAGCCAAGACGGGACAGGGAACCAAGAGACCCAGTACTTC. Its protein is CASSQDGTGNQETQYF.

V usage is TRBV6-2 or TRBV6-3 and J usage is TRBJ2-3, with D uncertain. The CDR3 totals 13 residues. CDR1 is MNHEY, CDR2 SVGEGT, per germline. V gave up 0 bases and J gave up 6 bases, with 7 bases separating them. The DNA for the CDR3 is TGTGCCAGCAGTTACTCGACGGCGGATACGCAGTATTTT. Translating gives CASSYSTADTQYF.

V is TRBV6-2 or TRBV6-3 and J is TRBJ1-5; D unclear. Trimming took 2 bases from V and 6 from J, leaving 11 bases between them. The CDR3 totals 14 residues. Per the germline V gene, CDR1 is MNHEY and CDR2 is SVGEGT. The DNA of the CDR3 is TGTGCCAGCAGTTACACCCGTTCCGTTCAGCCCCAGCATTTT. It yields the protein CASSYTRSVQPQHF.

This clonotype was counted ten times or more. V usage is TRBV7-2 and J usage is TRBJ1-1; 9 positions match TRBD1. The CDR3 spans 16 residues. V shed 1 base and J 1 base; nucleotides not matched to a gene: 4. Germline V lookup: CDR1 SGHTA, CDR2 FQGNSA. In nucleotides, the CDR3 is TGTGCCAGCAGCTTAGACAGGGGGCGCTGGAACACTGAAGCTTTCTTT. It translates to CASSLDRGRWNTEAFF.

This clonotype was counted between two and nine times. The J gene is TRBJ1-5, the V gene TRBV7-9; tentative D call: TRBD1 (5 bases). CDR3 length equals 15 residues. Germline V CDR1 and CDR2: SEHNR, FQNEAQ (reference sequence). With 2 bases removed from V and 0 bases from J, the gap between germline ends came to 8 bases. CDR3 nucleotide sequence: TGTGCCAGCAGCTTACAAGACAGTAGCAATCAGCCCCAGCATTTT. Protein: CASSLQDSSNQPQHF.

The sample holds many counts of this clonotype. The chain is built from TRBV6-4 and TRBJ2-1; TRBD2 agrees at 15 bases. The J segment lost 6 bases and the V segment lost 4 bases, leaving 1 base of the junction unmatched. This CDR3 region has 15 residues. CDR1 MRHNA and CDR2 SNTAGT come from the germline V gene. In DNA form, the CDR3 reads TGTGCCAGCAGTGGGACTAGCGGGGGGGCCAATGAGCAGTTCTTC. Its protein product is CASSGTSGGANEQFF.